Each of the 11 T cell receptor delta chains below was sequenced from the same sample in a study of γδ T cells in repeated Plasmodium falciparum infection (dated by TCRdb to 2020 to 2022). Libraries were made using multiplex PCR. Sequenced using an Illumina MiSeq. TCRdb processed the public reads again with the CATT caller, after which rows with matching DNA were combined. This sample is represented by roughly 48,000 delta-chain clones; less than 2% of them were singletons. The leading ten clones occupy roughly 8.6% of the sample. Vgamma9/Vdelta2+ and Vdelta2-negative gammadelta T cell populations were flow-sorted from peripheral blood mononuclear cells for bulk TCR repertoire analysis. Sequencing was done on a sample of gamma-delta T cells from blood. The source of these receptors is a pool of human donors (malaria-infected and uninfected, not separated).

This clone was seen only a few times. TCRdb's listed protein matches a much larger clone and diverges from this DNA's translation at residue 9, likely through a read error; the protein shown comes from the DNA. V gene TRDV3 combines with J gene TRDJ1; weak D call: TRDD3 (5 bases). CDR3 length: 15 residues. V was cut by 3 bases and J by 2 bases, with 19 bases left in between. CDR1 TVYSNPD and CDR2 GDNSRS come from the germline V gene (reference sequence). Here the CDR3 reads CALPAGTKVTDKLIF. For the CDR3, the DNA is TGTGCCTTGCCGGCGGGGACCAAGGTGACCGATAAACTCATCTTT.

This clone occurred a few times. The protein TCRdb gives is from a much larger clone and does not agree with this DNA's translation at residue 6, likely a read error; the protein shown here comes from the DNA. J is TRDJ1 and V is TRDV1, with TRDD3 identical over 8 bases. TCRdb supplies no J gene; here it was assigned by aligning the nucleotide sequence to germline. The trim removed 1 base at V and 4 bases at J, leaving 23 bases unmatched. CDR1 is TSWWSYY, CDR2 QGS, per germline. This CDR3 comprises 21 residues. CDR3 loop: CALGEPSSLPYWGVRDDKLIF. The CDR3, as DNA: TGTGCTCTTGGGGAACCTTCAAGTCTCCCGTACTGGGGGGTCCGGGACGATAAACTCATCTTT.

Worth noting for this clone: The protein recorded in TCRdb matches a much larger clone and deviates from this DNA's translation at residue 3, suggesting a read error; the protein here is obtained by translating the DNA. The chain joins TRDV1 to TRDJ1, with 7 bases identical to TRDD3. Because TCRdb records no J gene, it was assigned here through a match of the DNA to germline. This CDR3 contains 15 residues. Germline loops: CDR1 TSWWSYY, CDR2 QGS. The CDR3 DNA follows: TGTGCTCCTGGGGATAACCCCCCCGGGACCGATAAACTCATCTTT. It encodes CAPGDNPPGTDKLIF.

There are many counts of this clone. The rearrangement uses TRDV1 and TRDJ1; 7 bases map to TRDD3. The CDR3 length is 20 residues. The V gene end was trimmed by 4 bases and the J gene end by 3 bases; junction bases not matched to a gene: 23. Germline V gives CDR1 TSWWSYY, CDR2 QGS. The CDR3 loop is CALGGGRREGLGPSPDKLIF. DNA for the CDR3: TGTGCTCTTGGGGGTGGGAGACGAGAGGGACTGGGGCCCTCCCCCGATAAACTCATCTTT.

By proportion, this clone is medium-sized. The same CDR3 can be traced to other DNA sequences in this sample. The J gene is TRDJ1, the V gene TRDV1; 7 bases agree with TRDD3. CDR1 and CDR2 (germline): TSWWSYY, QGS. With 2 bases clipped from V and 3 bases from J, the junction kept 6 bases outside the gene matches. This CDR3 has 15 amino acids. The CDR3 region has the DNA TGTGCTCTTGGGGAAAAGCATGGATACGCCGATAAACTCATCTTT. Translation: CALGEKHGYADKLIF.

Points on this clone: TCRdb assigns this DNA the protein of a much larger clone, which departs from its translation at residue 4; this likely reflects a read error, and the protein shown comes from translating the DNA. The rearrangement links TRDV2 to TRDJ1, with 13 nucleotides matching TRDD3. TCRdb does not report a J gene; here it was assigned by matching the DNA to germline references. The CDR3 runs to 21 residues. CDR1 is GEAIGNYY, CDR2 EKD, per germline. Here the CDR3 reads CACGTLVLGDTNSDHTDKLIF. The CDR3 DNA reads TGTGCCTGTGGCACCCTCGTACTGGGGGATACGAATTCGGACCACACCGATAAACTCATCTTT.

For this clone: This probably arose from a read error, given a far larger clone one base away. This same CDR3 is encoded by further DNA sequences in the sample. V usage is TRDV1 and J usage is TRDJ1, with 9 positions matching TRDD3. The germline gives CDR1 TSWWSYY, CDR2 QGS. This CDR3 has 24 residues. As DNA, the CDR3 is TGTGCTCTTGGGGGCCCTGGGAGCGTGACGACCGGGGCACTGGGGGAGAGTCGGTTCGGTAAACTGATCTTT. The encoded protein is CALGGPGSVTTGALGESRFGKLIF.

With regard to this clone: The TCRdb protein comes from a much larger clone and disagrees with this DNA's translation at residue 12, likely due to a read error; the protein given here is derived from the DNA. V and J are TRDV1 and TRDJ1; the D is unclear. The J gene, left out of TCRdb, was set here by checking the DNA against germline. With 2 bases removed from V and 3 bases from J, the gap between germline ends came to 19 bases. Germline CDR1 and CDR2: TSWWSYY and QGS. This CDR3 has 17 amino acids. CDR3 nucleotides: TGTGCTCTTGGGGAAAGGAAGGGCGAGCCCAGGGCCGATAAACTCATCTTT. It is translated as CALGERKGEPRADKLIF.

Notes on this clone: The protein TCRdb gives is from a much larger clone and does not agree with this DNA's translation at residue 13, likely a read error; the protein shown here comes from the DNA. This chain connects TRDV1 to TRDJ1; 7 nucleotides align to TRDD3. Because TCRdb records no J gene, it was assigned here through a match of the DNA to germline. The germline gives CDR1 TSWWSYY, CDR2 QGS. The CDR3 contains 17 residues. This CDR3 reads CALGDVPGGLYTNKLIF. DNA for the CDR3: TGTGCTCTTGGGGACGTCCCTGGGGGTTTGTACACCAATAAACTCATCTTT.

This clone was counted at least ten times. This may be a read error: a much more frequent sequence differs by one nucleotide. The chain recombines TRDV1 with TRDJ3; the D gene could be TRDD2 or TRDD3 (5 bases each). The CDR3 sequence is 27 residues long. CDR1 is TSWWSYY, CDR2 QGS, per germline. CDR3 DNA sequence: TGTGCTCTTGGGGTCCTCACTACCTACCGTGCGTGGCGGATAGACGGAATAACCTCCTGGGACAGCCGACAGATGTTTTTC. It specifies CALGVLTTYRAWRIDGITSWDSRQMFF.

This clone appeared a few times. The protein in TCRdb stems from a much larger clone and differs at residue 13 from this DNA's translation, likely a read error; here the protein is translated from the DNA. The chain combines TRDV1 with TRDJ1; 7 bases are shared with TRDD3. The J gene was missing in TCRdb and was found by matching the end of the DNA to germline. CDR1 is TSWWSYY and CDR2 is QGS in the germline V gene. The CDR3 runs to 17 residues. The CDR3 DNA is TGTGCTCTTGGGGGAATAGGGGGGGATCTGTACACCGTTAAACTCATCTTT. Its protein is CALGGIGGDLYTVKLIF.